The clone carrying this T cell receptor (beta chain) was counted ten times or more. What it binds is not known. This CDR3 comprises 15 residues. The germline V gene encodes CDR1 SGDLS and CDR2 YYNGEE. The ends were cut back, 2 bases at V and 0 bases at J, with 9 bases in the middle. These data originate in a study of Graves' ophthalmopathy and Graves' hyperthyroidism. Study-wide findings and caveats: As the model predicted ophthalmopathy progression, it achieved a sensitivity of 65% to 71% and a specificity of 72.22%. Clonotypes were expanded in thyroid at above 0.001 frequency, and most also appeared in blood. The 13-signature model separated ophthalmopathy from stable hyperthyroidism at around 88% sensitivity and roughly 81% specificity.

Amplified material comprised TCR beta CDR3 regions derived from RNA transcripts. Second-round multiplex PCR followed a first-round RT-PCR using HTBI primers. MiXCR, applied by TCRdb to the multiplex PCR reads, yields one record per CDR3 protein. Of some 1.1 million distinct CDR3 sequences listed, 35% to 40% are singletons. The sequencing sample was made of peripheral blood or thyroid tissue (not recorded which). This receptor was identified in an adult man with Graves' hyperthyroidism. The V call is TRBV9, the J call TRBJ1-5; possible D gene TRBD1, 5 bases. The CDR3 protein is CASSVGGNSNQPQHF. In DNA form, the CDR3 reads TGTGCCAGCAGCGTCGGGGGAAATAGCAATCAGCCCCAGCATTTT.